This entry is about one TCR beta chain. Antigen specificity is unknown. The data were produced by immunoSEQ multiplex PCR, yet TCRdb's version contains in-frame clones alone and is incomplete. In the table there are 95,000 to 150,000 clones, roughly 92% of which are singletons. Germline lookup yields CDR1 MNHEY and CDR2 SMNVEV (reference sequence). Trimming took off 6 bases at V and 1 base at J, with 8 bases between the two ends. This CDR3 has 13 amino acids. This sample is drawn from a study of T cell responses to AZD1222 COVID-19 vaccine. Study results and limitations: The peak T cell response came first, and repertoires were sampled only after it. Seropositivity was recorded at baseline in only six AZD1222 recipients. Reports indicate that nearly half of spike-specific TCRs are directed at unmutated variant regions. After two AZD1222 doses, spike-specific TCR breadth and depth rose versus day 0.

The sequencing used peripheral blood, collected on day 0 of AZD1222 vaccination. The V call is TRBV27, the J call TRBJ2-3; D is unclear. The origin of this receptor is an adult in good health. The CDR3 loop is CASSVMGTDTQYF. The CDR3 DNA is TGTGCCAGCAGCGTCATGGGCACAGATACGCAGTATTTT.